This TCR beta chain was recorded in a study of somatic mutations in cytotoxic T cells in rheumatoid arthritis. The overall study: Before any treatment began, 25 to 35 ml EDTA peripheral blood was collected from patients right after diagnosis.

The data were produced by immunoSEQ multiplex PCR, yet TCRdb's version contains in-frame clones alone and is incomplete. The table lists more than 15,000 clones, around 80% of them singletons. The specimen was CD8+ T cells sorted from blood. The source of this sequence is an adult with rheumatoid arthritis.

The CDR3 bases are TGTGCCAGCACCCGTAGCGGGGGGTCCACAGATACGCAGTATTTT. It specifies CASTRSGGSTDTQYF. The chain is built from TRBV9 and TRBJ2-3; 10 bases agree with TRBD2. Per the germline V gene, CDR1 is SGDLS and CDR2 is YYNGEE. The CDR3 contains 15 residues. With 6 bases clipped from V and 2 bases from J, the junction kept 6 bases outside the gene matches. The variable domain in full, with the rest retrieved from reference TRBV9 and TRBJ2-3, is DSGVTQTPKHLITATGQRVTLRCSPRSGDLSVYWYQQSLDQGLQFLIQYYNGEERAKGNILERFSAQQFPDLHSELNLSSLELGDSALYFCASTRSGGSTDTQYFGPGTRLTVL.